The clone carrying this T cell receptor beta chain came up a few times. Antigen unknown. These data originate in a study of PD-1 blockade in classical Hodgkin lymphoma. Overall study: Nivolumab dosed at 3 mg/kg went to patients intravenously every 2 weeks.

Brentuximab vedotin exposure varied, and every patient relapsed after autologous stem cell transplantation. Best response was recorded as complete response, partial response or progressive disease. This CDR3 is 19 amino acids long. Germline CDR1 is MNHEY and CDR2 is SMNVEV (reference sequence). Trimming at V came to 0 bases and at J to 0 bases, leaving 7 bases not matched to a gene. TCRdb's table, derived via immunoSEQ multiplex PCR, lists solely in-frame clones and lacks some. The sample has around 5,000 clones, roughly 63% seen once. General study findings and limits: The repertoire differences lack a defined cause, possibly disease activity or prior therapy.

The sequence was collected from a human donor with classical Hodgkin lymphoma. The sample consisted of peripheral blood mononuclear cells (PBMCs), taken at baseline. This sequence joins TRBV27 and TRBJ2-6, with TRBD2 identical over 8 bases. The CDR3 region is CASSLSTGGIDSGANVLTF. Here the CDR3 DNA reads TGTGCCAGCAGTTTATCCACGGGAGGGATTGACTCTGGGGCCAACGTCCTGACTTTC.